This T cell receptor beta chain was sequenced during a study of shared T cell receptors in the human thymus. The germline gives CDR1 MNHNS, CDR2 SASEGT. The CDR3 is 14 residues long. Unmatched junction bases numbered 10, after V lost 6 bases and J lost 7 bases. Generated by immunoSEQ multiplex PCR, the TCRdb table keeps only in-frame clones and is missing some. This table has about 400,000 clones, roughly 94% appearing once. The J gene is TRBJ2-7, the V gene TRBV6-1; 9 positions agree with TRBD2. Sequences were obtained from thymocytes. This TCR was sampled from a human donor. The CDR3 spells CASRSSGSPDEQYF. In nucleotides, the CDR3 is TGTGCCAGCAGGAGTAGCGGGAGCCCTGATGAGCAGTACTTC.